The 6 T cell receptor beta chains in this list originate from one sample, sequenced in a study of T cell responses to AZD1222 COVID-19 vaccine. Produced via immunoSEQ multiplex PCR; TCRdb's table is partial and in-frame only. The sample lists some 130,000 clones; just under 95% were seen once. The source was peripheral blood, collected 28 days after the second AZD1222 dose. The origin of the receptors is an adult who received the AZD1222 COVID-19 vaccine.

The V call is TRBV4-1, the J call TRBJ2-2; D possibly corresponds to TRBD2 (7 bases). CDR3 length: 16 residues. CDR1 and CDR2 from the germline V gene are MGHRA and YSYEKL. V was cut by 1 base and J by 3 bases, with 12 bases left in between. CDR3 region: CASSQVRGAYTGELFF. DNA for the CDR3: TGCGCCAGCAGCCAAGTCCGGGGGGCCTACACCGGGGAGCTGTTTTTT.

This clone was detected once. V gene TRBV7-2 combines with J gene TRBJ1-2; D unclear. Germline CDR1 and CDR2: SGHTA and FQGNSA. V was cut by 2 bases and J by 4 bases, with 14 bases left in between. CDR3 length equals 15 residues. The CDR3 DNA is TGTGCCAGCAGCTTATTGACGGACCCCATCTATGGCTACACCTTC. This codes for CASSLLTDPIYGYTF. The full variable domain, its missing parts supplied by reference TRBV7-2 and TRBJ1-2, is GAGVSQSPSNKVTEKGKDVELRCDPISGHTALYWYRQSLGQGLEFLIYFQGNSAPDKSGLPSDRFSAERTGGSVSTLTIQRTQQEDSAVYLCASSLLTDPIYGYTFGSGTRLTVV.

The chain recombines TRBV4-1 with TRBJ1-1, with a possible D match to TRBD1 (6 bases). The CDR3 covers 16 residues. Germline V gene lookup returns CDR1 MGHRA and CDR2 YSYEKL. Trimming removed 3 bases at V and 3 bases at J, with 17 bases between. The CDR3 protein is CASSHPGGKSDTEAFF. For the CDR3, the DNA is TGCGCCAGCAGCCACCCTGGGGGCAAATCCGACACTGAAGCTTTCTTT.

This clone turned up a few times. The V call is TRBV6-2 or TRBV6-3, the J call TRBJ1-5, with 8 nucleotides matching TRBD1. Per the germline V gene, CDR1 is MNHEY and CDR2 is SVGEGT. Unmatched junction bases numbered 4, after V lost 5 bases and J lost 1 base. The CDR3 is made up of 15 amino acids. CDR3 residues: CASSRTGMSNQPQHF. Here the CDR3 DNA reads TGTGCCAGCAGTCGGACAGGGATGAGCAATCAGCCCCAGCATTTT.

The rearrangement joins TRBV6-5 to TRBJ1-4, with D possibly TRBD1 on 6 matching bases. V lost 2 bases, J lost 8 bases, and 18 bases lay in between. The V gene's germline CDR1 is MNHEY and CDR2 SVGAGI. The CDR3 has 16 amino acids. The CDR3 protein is CASSYDYRVVGEKLFF. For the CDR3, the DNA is TGTGCCAGCAGTTACGACTACAGGGTGGTTGGAGAAAAACTGTTTTTT.

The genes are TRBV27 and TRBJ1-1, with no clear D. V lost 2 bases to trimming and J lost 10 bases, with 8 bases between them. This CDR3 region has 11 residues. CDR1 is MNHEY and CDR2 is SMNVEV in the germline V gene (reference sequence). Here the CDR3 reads CASSLGALAFF. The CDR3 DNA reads TGTGCCAGCAGTTTAGGTGCCCTAGCTTTCTTT.